One sample yielded the 13 T cell receptor beta chains listed below, sequenced in a study of blood T cell repertoires in COVID-19. Sequencing was performed with immunoSEQ multiplex PCR; in TCRdb, only in-frame clones are kept and a portion is missing. The sample yields around 70,000 clones, approximately 81% seen once. The sequencing input was peripheral blood. The receptors shown here come from a woman aged 80 or over with active or convalescent COVID-19.

This chain uses TRBV19 with TRBJ2-3, with 9 bases lining up with TRBD2. Germline V gene lookup returns CDR1 LNHDA and CDR2 SQIVND (reference sequence). The CDR3 contains 16 residues. Trimming cost V 3 bases and J 0 bases; bases outside gene matches: 4. CDR3 sequence: CASSMSLAGSTDTQYF. The CDR3, as DNA: TGTGCCAGTAGTATGTCCCTAGCGGGGAGCACAGATACGCAGTATTTT.

The chain recombines TRBV7-9 with TRBJ1-2; D not resolved. Trimming took off 3 bases at V and 6 bases at J, with 20 bases between the two ends. CDR1 and CDR2 (germline): SEHNR, FQNEAQ (reference sequence). The CDR3 runs 16 residues. The CDR3: CASSFFPHQPTNGYTF. The CDR3 DNA is TGTGCCAGCAGCTTCTTCCCGCACCAACCTACTAATGGCTACACCTTC.

This sequence joins TRBV29-1 and TRBJ1-1; TRBD1 matches at 9 bases. V shed 2 bases, J shed 6 bases, and the junction held 13 bases outside the gene matches. The CDR3 runs 16 residues. Per germline, CDR1 SQVTM and CDR2 ANQGSEA. DNA of the CDR3: TGCAGCGTTGAAAGAGCACTGACAGGGGGGAGCGCTGAAGCTTTCTTT. This gives the protein CSVERALTGGSAEAFF.

V and J are TRBV27 and TRBJ2-1, with 9 bases lining up with TRBD1. CDR3 length: 16 residues. J lost 5 bases, V lost 3 bases, and 8 bases had no gene match. The germline gives CDR1 MNHEY, CDR2 SMNVEV (reference sequence). The CDR3 coding sequence is TGTGCCAGCAGTTTGGGGCGGGACAGGGTCCACAATGAGCAGTTCTTC. This translates into CASSLGRDRVHNEQFF.

The rearrangement uses TRBV4-3 and TRBJ1-1; D uncertain. Germline CDR1 LGHNA, CDR2 YSLEER. Deletions cut 0 bases from V and 4 bases from J, with 12 bases between. The CDR3 is 15 residues long. DNA of the CDR3: TGCGCCAGCAGCCAAGATACGGGTGGAGGCACTGAAGCTTTCTTT. Translated: CASSQDTGGGTEAFF.

This clone has only one observation. The chain carries TRBV4-1 and TRBJ1-5, with D possibly TRBD1 on 5 matching bases. Trimming stripped 2 bases from V and 2 bases from J, with 10 bases between. The CDR3 length is 15 residues. Germline V gene sequence: CDR1 MGHRA, CDR2 YSYEKL. The CDR3 DNA sequence: TGCGCCAGCAGCCAACCGGGGGGTGGCAATCAGCCCCAGCATTTT. Translated: CASSQPGGGNQPQHF.

The gene calls are TRBV19 and TRBJ1-5, with 8 positions matching TRBD1. V lost 6 bases to trimming and J lost 6 bases; unmatched junction nucleotides: 4. Looked up from germline, CDR1 is LNHDA and CDR2 is SQIVND (reference sequence). The CDR3 loop spans 13 amino acids. The CDR3 DNA reads as TGTGCCAGTAGCTCGACAGGGGTTCAGCCCCAGCATTTT. It encodes CASSSTGVQPQHF.

The gene calls are TRBV18 and TRBJ2-4; a weak D match, TRBD1 (5 bases). Trimming cost V 4 bases and J 5 bases, with 18 bases left between them. CDR1 is KGHSH, CDR2 LQKENI, per germline. The length of the CDR3 is 16 residues. CDR3 in DNA: TGTGCCAGCTCACTGGGCTCGTCGTGGGGCGAAAACATTCAGTACTTC. It is translated as CASSLGSSWGENIQYF. The full variable domain, in which reference TRBV18 and TRBJ2-4 provide the parts outside the CDR3, is NAGVMQNPRHLVRRRGQEARLRCSPMKGHSHVYWYRQLPEEGLKFMVYLQKENIIDESGMPKERFSAEFPKEGPSILRIQQVVRGDSAAYFCASSLGSSWGENIQYFGAGTRLSVL.

This clone was seen just once. The gene calls are TRBV4-1 and TRBJ1-1; D call uncertain. The CDR3 has 13 amino acids. CDR1 is MGHRA and CDR2 is YSYEKL in the germline V gene. The V and J ends lost 4 bases and 1 base respectively, with 7 bases between them. CDR3: CASSPRGNTEAFF. Here the CDR3 DNA reads TGCGCCAGCAGCCCGCGCGGGAACACTGAAGCTTTCTTT.

By share, this clone ranks as medium-sized. The sample has other DNA sequences that encode this CDR3 too. V and J are TRBV2 and TRBJ2-2; 8 nucleotides match TRBD2. Germline CDR1 SNHLY, CDR2 FYNNEI. Losses at the gene ends were 7 bases for V and 3 bases for J; bases not matched to a gene: 13. The CDR3 totals 17 residues. As DNA, the CDR3 is TGTGCCAGCACCAGGGACGGGGGGGGAGTGGACACCGGGGAGCTGTTTTTT. It encodes CASTRDGGGVDTGELFF.

CDR3 sequence reads: CASSITGNTDTQYF. The DNA for the CDR3 is TGTGCCAGTAGTATTACAGGTAACACAGATACGCAGTATTTT. The chain uses TRBV19 and TRBJ2-3; D might be TRBD1 (5 bases). Germline V gene data show CDR1 as LNHDA and CDR2 as SQIVND (reference sequence). Trimming shortened V by 3 bases and J by 2 bases, and 9 bases separated the two germline ends. The CDR3 has 14 amino acids.

By proportion, this clone is medium-sized. The chain uses TRBV10-3 and TRBJ1-1; D remains ambiguous. The CDR3 consists of 15 residues. CDR1 is ENHRY, CDR2 SYGVKD, per germline. V was cut by 2 bases and J by 3 bases, with 13 bases left in between. CDR3: CAISEPPTADTEAFF. For the CDR3, the DNA is TGTGCCATCAGTGAGCCGCCGACGGCGGACACTGAAGCTTTCTTT.

The rearrangement links TRBV7-3 to TRBJ2-2, with a weak D call TRBD1 (5 bases). Trimming took 7 bases from V and 1 from J, leaving 13 bases between them. Germline lookup yields CDR1 SGHTA and CDR2 FQGTGA. This CDR3 contains 15 residues. CDR3 protein: CASTLGDRNTGELFF. The CDR3 DNA is TGTGCCAGCACTCTCGGAGACAGGAACACCGGGGAGCTGTTTTTT. The full variable domain, with the rest looked up from reference TRBV7-3 and TRBJ2-2, is GAGVSQTPSNKVTEKGKYVELRCDPISGHTALYWYRQSLGQGPEFLIYFQGTGAADDSGLPNDRFFAVRPEGSVSTLKIQRTERGDSAVYLCASTLGDRNTGELFFGEGSRLTVL.